This TCR beta chain derives from a study of shared clonotypes between healthy human individuals (dated by TCRdb to the early 2020s). A note on the overall study: The cohort included a few men and a couple of women between 18 and 49 years of age. Per donor, three plates each were used for CD4 naive and CD4 memory, two for CD8 naive, and one for CD8 memory. Blood TCR repertoires of five healthy adults were deeply sequenced to estimate repertoire size and the extent of clonotype sharing between individuals. Libraries were prepared and TCR repertoires were sequenced by different laboratories using diverse techniques, in order to increase sequencing depth and limit assay-specific biases. Leukapheresis yielded between about 0.85 and 9.5 billion PBMCs per donor.

Spanning cysteine to phenylalanine, the CDR3 consists of 13 amino acids. Of the read, only the CDR3 DNA is kept; its 39 bases are in frame from base 1. The germline V gene supplies CDR1 MNHEY and CDR2 SVGAGI. Overall results and qualifications from the work: Naive subsets generally had larger estimated clonotype richness than memory subsets. Sampling was restricted to blood, and TCR repertoires in tissue are likely to differ from TCR repertoires in blood. Even with the large sequencing depth, rarefaction of the sorted-subset datasets indicated that sequencing was incomplete. Pairwise subsampling led to the expectation that sequencing depth would affect the degree of clonotype sharing among donors. Around 5% of naive CD4, 3.5% of naive CD8, about 2.1% of memory CD4, and less than 0.45% of memory CD8 clonotypes were shared across a few donors. Compared with non-shared clonotypes, the clonotypes found in all four sorted-subset donors had higher generation probabilities. The small number of donors limited the genetic and exposure-history diversity represented.

Using the deep immunoSEQ assay, TCR CDR3 regions were amplified from genomic DNA by multiplex PCR. Extracted genomic DNA from each cell subset was spread evenly across all wells of several immunoSEQ 96-well plates, with each plate serving as a replicate. Each replicate PCR for sorted subsets received about 200 ng genomic DNA, equal to tens of thousands of T cell genomes. Purified libraries were measured with a Qubit 3.0 fluorometer, size-checked on a Bioanalyzer 2100, and measured again with the KAPA Library Quantification kit. A separate single-read 150-cycle Illumina NextSeq 550 flow cell was used to sequence each immunoSEQ 96-well plate. As for the original processing: The immunoSEQ output contained only junctional sequences without quality scores, so filtering could not match that applied to full-length reads. Sequences were annotated with PyIR, a Python wrapper for IgBLAST v1.9, and V/J genes and CDR3 were assigned using IMGT germline references. Any read was removed if the V/J assignment was weak (E-value above 1e-6), the CDR3 was missing, or the read contained stop codons, out-of-frame junctions, or ambiguous translated residues. V3J clonotypes were defined as sequences sharing an identical inferred V gene, J gene, and CDR3 amino acid sequence. To compute the percentage overlap between repertoires, the number of shared unique clonotypes was divided by the size of the smaller repertoire. Repertoire richness was assessed with RTK rarefaction, the Chao1 estimator, and Recon v2.1 estimates of unobserved clonotypes. OLGA was used to compute generation probabilities for all TCRbeta clonotypes that the gDNA method yielded from a handful of donors. The table was pulled from immuneACCESS by TCRdb, which kept in-frame rearrangements only. Such tables lose some clones; where checked, under half of the loss comes from unresolved V genes, and the rest has no known cause. V and J calls plus clone size are reproduced from that table; the DNA served to infer D and trimming. A total of approximately 2.5 million clones appear in this sample, more than 85% of them only once. The ten biggest clones cover 0.36% of the sample.

The donors were healthy, HIV-negative adults with no recently reported acute infections or vaccinations. Every donor was a Caucasian adult residing in Nashville, Tennessee, USA. CD4+ T cells were enriched through magnetic negative selection, after which naive cells were positively selected on CD45RA and the remaining negative fraction served as the memory subset. Blood was collected by leukapheresis, and PBMCs were isolated by Ficoll-Histopaque density gradient centrifugation and then cryopreserved in liquid nitrogen vapor phase. Purity and quantity of every magnetically sorted T cell population were checked by analytical flow cytometry. From each sorted fraction, genomic DNA was isolated and quantified by UV absorbance on a Nanodrop 2000c. Points on this clone: Its antigen specificity is not known. Base qualities were left out, and no much larger clone turns up one base away.

The sequenced sample was naive CD4+ T cells from PBMCs. Reading the label with the study, this specimen's cell subset or site is: CD45RA+ positively selected. The receptor comes from a man younger than 35 in good health. Some clones in this sample may be carry-over from other donors' samples. This sequence uses TRBV6-5 and TRBJ1-1; TRBD1 might be the D gene, on 6 matching bases. CDR3 loop: CQTRRDMNTEAFF. The DNA sequence is given as TGTCAAACCCGAAGGGACATGAACACTGAAGCTTTCTTT.